Included here is one T cell receptor beta chain sequence, with context. The germline CDR1 and CDR2 sequences are SQVTM and ANQGSEA. The ends were cut back, 4 bases at V and 6 bases at J, with 12 bases in the middle. The CDR3 is 13 amino acids. The data derive from a study of blood T cell repertoires in COVID-19. Study overall: Acute-phase and convalescent COVID-19 samples originated in the United States, Italy and Spain. In each case, the material was cDNA or gDNA derived from T cells, B-cell-depleted T cells, or PBMCs.

In the original processing: The assay estimated nucleated cells by amplifying reference gene primers. The repertoire was sequenced with immunoSEQ multiplex PCR; TCRdb's copy has only in-frame clones and lacks some. D and trimming were read from the DNA, whereas the V and J calls and clone size are those reported in that table. The sample has about 89,000 clones, 80% seen once. Input material: peripheral blood. The TCR sequence derives from an elderly woman with acute or convalescent COVID-19. The chain uses TRBV29-1 and TRBJ2-2, with D unresolved. The CDR3 loop is CSVGWQSSGELFF. The CDR3 region has the DNA TGCAGCGTTGGTTGGCAGTCTTCCGGGGAGCTGTTTTTT.